These 14 T cell receptor beta chains share one sample of origin, sequenced in a study of Ad26.COV2.S vaccination and SARS-CoV-2 variants. Using immunoSEQ multiplex PCR, the repertoire was profiled, and TCRdb retains in-frame clones only, with some absent. This table has about 450,000 clones, approximately 92% appearing once. Treatment indicated: roughly 19 received Ad26.COV2.S at low or high dose, single or two shots; 5 received placebo; per-sample allocation not given. Collection of the samples took place on day 63 after the first injection of vaccine or placebo. Specimen: peripheral blood, collected in a trial of Ad26.COV2.S vaccine versus placebo. Source of these receptors: a person between 18 and 59 years old who received the Ad26.COV2.S COVID-19 vaccine or a placebo.

The chain is built from TRBV19 and TRBJ2-2; D is unresolved. The CDR3 totals 13 residues. The V end lost 7 bases, the J end lost 6 bases, and 12 bases lay between the germline ends. From germline, CDR1 is LNHDA and CDR2 SQIVND (reference sequence). CDR3 bases: TGTGCCAGTACCATCCCCGGGCCCGGGGAGCTGTTTTTT. It is translated as CASTIPGPGELFF.

This chain joins TRBV10-3 and TRBJ1-4; D not certain. CDR1 is ENHRY and CDR2 is SYGVKD in the germline V gene. This CDR3 has 13 residues. V was trimmed by 2 bases and J by 7 bases, leaving 8 bases between them. In nucleotides, the CDR3 is TGTGCCATCAGTGAGAAGTCTTCTGAAAAACTGTTTTTT. Amino acid sequence: CAISEKSSEKLFF.

V is TRBV6-2 or TRBV6-3 and J is TRBJ2-4, with TRBD2 identical over 7 bases. Trimming cost V 3 bases and J 5 bases; bases outside gene matches: 4. The CDR3 spans 14 residues. Germline CDR1 reads MNHEY; CDR2 reads SVGEGT. DNA for the CDR3: TGTGCCAGCAGTTATGCGGGAGCTCAAAACATTCAGTACTTC. It encodes CASSYAGAQNIQYF.

The rearrangement links TRBV9 to TRBJ2-1; 10 bases are a match to TRBD2. This CDR3 spans 15 amino acids. V gave up 4 bases and J gave up 8 bases; unmatched junction bases: 9. Germline loops: CDR1 SGDLS, CDR2 YYNGEE. CDR3 in amino acids: CASSPPSGSADEQFF. CDR3 DNA: TGTGCCAGCAGCCCACCTAGCGGGAGCGCAGATGAGCAGTTCTTC.

The V call is TRBV5-1, the J call TRBJ2-7; TRBD1 aligns across 8 bases. Trimming took 4 bases from V and 1 from J; bases not matched to a gene: 4. CDR1 SGHRS and CDR2 YFSETQ come from the germline V gene. The CDR3 spans 14 residues. The CDR3 region has the DNA TGCGCCAGCAGCAGTGGACAGGGTTCCTACGAGCAGTACTTC. It is translated as CASSSGQGSYEQYF.

CDR3 region: CASSRGQNTQYF. The CDR3 DNA sequence: TGTGCCAGCAGCAGGGGGCAAAATACGCAGTATTTT. This chain uses TRBV11-3 with TRBJ2-3; TRBD1 agrees at 7 bases. Germline V gene data show CDR1 as SGHNT and CDR2 as YENEEA. The CDR3 loop spans 12 amino acids. Germline trimming cut 5 bases from V and 7 bases from J; bases unmatched to any gene: 3.

This chain uses TRBV7-9 with TRBJ2-7; D is unclear. The CDR3 is 15 residues long. The V end lost 1 base, the J end lost 0 bases, and 10 bases lay between the germline ends. Germline V gene sequence: CDR1 SEHNR, CDR2 FQNEAQ (reference sequence). CDR3: CASSLGARFSYEQYF. The CDR3 DNA sequence: TGTGCCAGCAGCTTAGGGGCGAGATTCTCCTACGAGCAGTACTTC.

V is TRBV24-1 and J is TRBJ1-5; D not certain. This CDR3 is built from 14 residues. V lost 4 bases to trimming and J lost 0 bases, with 6 bases between them. The germline gives CDR1 KGHDR, CDR2 SFDVKD. CDR3 amino acids: CATSEPYSNQPQHF. For the CDR3, the DNA is TGTGCCACCAGTGAGCCATATAGCAATCAGCCCCAGCATTTT.

Here the CDR3 DNA reads TGTGCCACCAGTGCCTCGAAGGGCTGGGGCAATCAGCCCCAGCATTTT. Its translation: CATSASKGWGNQPQHF. The chain recombines TRBV24-1 with TRBJ1-5; D is undetermined. V lost 5 bases, J lost 2 bases, and 15 bases lay in between. CDR1 is KGHDR and CDR2 is SFDVKD in the germline V gene. The CDR3 runs to 16 residues.

V gene TRBV5-1 combines with J gene TRBJ2-3; D remains ambiguous. The V gene lost 2 bases and the J gene lost 0 bases, with 4 bases spanning the gap. Germline CDR1 and CDR2: SGHRS and YFSETQ. This CDR3 is 13 amino acids long. The CDR3 DNA follows: TGCGCCAGCAGCTTTCTTAGCACAGATACGCAGTATTTT. Encoded protein: CASSFLSTDTQYF.

This clone was observed a handful of times. The chain links TRBV5-1 to TRBJ2-5; TRBD1 matches at 8 bases. Trimming took 4 bases from V and 1 from J; bases not matched to a gene: 3. Germline V gives CDR1 SGHRS, CDR2 YFSETQ. This CDR3 is 14 amino acids long. This CDR3 reads CASSPQGAQETQYF. The CDR3, as DNA: TGCGCCAGCAGCCCTCAGGGGGCCCAAGAGACCCAGTACTTC.

The chain combines TRBV2 with TRBJ2-3; TRBD2 matches at 8 bases. The CDR3 has 14 residues. Losses at the gene ends were 5 bases for V and 3 bases for J; bases not matched to a gene: 4. Germline CDR1 SNHLY, CDR2 FYNNEI. This chain's CDR3 is CASSRTSRTDTQYF. CDR3 bases: TGTGCCAGCAGTCGGACTAGCAGGACAGATACGCAGTATTTT.

The chain uses TRBV20-1 and TRBJ1-2, with a weak D call TRBD1 (5 bases). V lost 3 bases to trimming and J lost 4 bases, with 12 bases between them. This CDR3 has 13 residues. The germline V gene has CDR1 DFQATT and CDR2 SNEGSKA (reference sequence). DNA of the CDR3: TGCAGTGCTAGTGTGGGGGTCGCCTATGGCTACACCTTC. It is translated as CSASVGVAYGYTF.

As DNA, the CDR3 is TGTGCCAGCACCCTTATTACAGGGTCTGAAGCTTTCTTT. This encodes CASTLITGSEAFF. The chain carries TRBV2 and TRBJ1-1, with D possibly matching TRBD1 (6 bases). The germline CDR1 and CDR2 sequences are SNHLY and FYNNEI. This CDR3 spans 13 amino acids. V shed 7 bases and J shed 6 bases, with 15 bases lying between them.